Listed here is a single TCR beta chain. The data were taken from a study of T cell changes during pregnancy in multiple sclerosis. Generated by immunoSEQ multiplex PCR, the TCRdb table keeps only in-frame clones and is missing some. The data contain 95,000 to 110,000 clones, almost 95% of them seen just once; the ten biggest clones take up 0.8% to 1%. Per the germline V gene, CDR1 is MGHRA and CDR2 is YSYEKL. The CDR3 sequence is 16 residues long. The V gene end was trimmed by 0 bases and the J gene end by 8 bases; junction bases not matched to a gene: 7. The clonotype was recovered from a female donor with multiple sclerosis, enrolled in a pregnancy study. The sequences come from peripheral blood, collected after pregnancy. V is TRBV4-1 and J is TRBJ2-1; 10 nucleotides agree with TRBD2. The CDR3 bases are TGCGCCAGCAGCCAAGAGAAGCGGGAGGGCCGGTATGAGCAGTTCTTC. Encoded protein: CASSQEKREGRYEQFF.